This passage covers 10 T cell receptor beta chains from one sample sequenced in a study of PD-1 blockade in mismatch repair-deficient tumors. The repertoire was sequenced with immunoSEQ multiplex PCR; TCRdb's copy has only in-frame clones and lacks some. The repertoire has some 120,000 clones, about nine tenths of them found once; the top ten carry about an eighth. Sequenced here: peripheral blood, sampled 70 to 72 weeks after starting pembrolizumab. Receptors originate from an adult with mismatch repair-deficient cancer.

The chain is built from TRBV27 and TRBJ1-1; D remains unclear. Germline loops: CDR1 MNHEY, CDR2 SMNVEV (reference sequence). There are 11 residues in the CDR3. V gave up 6 bases and J gave up 11 bases, with 13 bases separating them. The CDR3 DNA reads TGTGCCAGCAGCACCGGGCCGCGGGCTTTCTTT. This codes for CASSTGPRAFF.

The chain employs TRBV6-1 and TRBJ2-7, with D possibly being TRBD1 (6 bases). This CDR3 spans 15 amino acids. V was cut by 4 bases and J by 1 base, with 14 bases left in between. CDR1 and CDR2 from the germline V gene are MNHNS and SASEGT. The CDR3 sequence is CASSAVTGFSYEQYF. CDR3 sequence (DNA): TGTGCCAGCAGTGCCGTAACAGGGTTTTCCTACGAGCAGTACTTC.

The rearrangement joins TRBV29-1 to TRBJ2-7; 7 bases map to TRBD1. The V and J ends lost 5 bases and 2 bases, in that order; junction bases with no gene match: 12. CDR1 SQVTM and CDR2 ANQGSEA come from the germline V gene. The length of the CDR3 is 15 residues. DNA for the CDR3: TGCAGCGTTCTAGGCTCCGGGACAGTGACCTACGAGCAGTACTTC. Its translation: CSVLGSGTVTYEQYF.

The chain joins TRBV6-5 to TRBJ2-7; 7 bases fit TRBD2. The junction had 4 bases not matched to a gene; V was cut back by 2 bases and J by 0 bases. CDR3 length: 15 amino acids. CDR1 is MNHEY and CDR2 is SVGAGI in the germline V gene. CDR3 nucleotides: TGTGCCAGCAGTTACGGGGGGGGTCTCTCCTACGAGCAGTACTTC. It translates to CASSYGGGLSYEQYF.

The chain is built from TRBV27 and TRBJ2-5, with TRBD1 as a possible D gene (6 bases). From germline, CDR1 is MNHEY and CDR2 SMNVEV (reference sequence). The CDR3 consists of 14 residues. Trimming cost V 2 bases and J 2 bases, with 9 bases left between them. Here the CDR3 reads CASSLRDTQETQYF. The CDR3 DNA is TGTGCCAGCAGTTTAAGGGACACACAAGAGACCCAGTACTTC.

J is TRBJ2-7 and V is TRBV25-1, with D tentatively TRBD1 (6 bases). Trimming left V 5 bases short and J 4 bases short, with 12 bases between. The germline CDR1 and CDR2 sequences are MGHDK and SYGVNS. This CDR3 comprises 13 residues. CDR3 sequence reads: CASSWTEGYEQYF. CDR3 DNA: TGTGCCAGCAGTTGGACAGAGGGGTACGAGCAGTACTTC.

In the case of this clone: Other DNA sequences in this sample translate to the same CDR3. The genes are TRBV4-3 and TRBJ2-7; 8 bases align to TRBD1. The CDR3 covers 15 residues. V shed 3 bases, J shed 0 bases, and the junction held 4 bases outside the gene matches. Germline CDR1 is LGHNA and CDR2 is YSLEER. CDR3 DNA sequence: TGCGCCAGCAGCCAGGGGACAGGAAGCTCCTACGAGCAGTACTTC. It translates to CASSQGTGSSYEQYF.

This chain joins TRBV29-1 and TRBJ2-7; 10 bases line up with TRBD1. This CDR3 contains 12 residues. The germline gives CDR1 SQVTM, CDR2 ANQGSEA. The junction had 2 bases not matched to a gene; V was cut back by 6 bases and J by 3 bases. CDR3 protein: CSVGTGVYEQYF. As DNA, the CDR3 is TGCAGCGTCGGGACAGGGGTCTACGAGCAGTACTTC.

V usage is TRBV18 and J usage is TRBJ2-7, with 9 nucleotides matching TRBD2. The germline V gene encodes CDR1 KGHSH and CDR2 LQKENI. This CDR3 has 15 amino acids. The V segment lost 3 bases and the J segment 3 bases; nucleotides outside the gene matches: 6. The CDR3 DNA reads TGTGCCAGCTCACCTCGGACTAGCGTCTTCTACGAGCAGTACTTC. Translation gives CASSPRTSVFYEQYF. Drawing the rest from reference TRBV18 and TRBJ2-7, the complete variable domain is NAGVMQNPRHLVRRRGQEARLRCSPMKGHSHVYWYRQLPEEGLKFMVYLQKENIIDESGMPKERFSAEFPKEGPSILRIQQVVRGDSAAYFCASSPRTSVFYEQYFGPGTRLTVT.

This chain uses TRBV19 with TRBJ1-1, with TRBD1 as a possible D gene (5 bases). The CDR3 loop spans 15 amino acids. Deletions cut 3 bases from V and 4 bases from J, with 15 bases between. The germline CDR1 and CDR2 sequences are LNHDA and SQIVND (reference sequence). The CDR3 protein is CASSINPGQVTEAFF. CDR3 nucleotide sequence: TGTGCCAGTAGTATTAATCCAGGGCAGGTCACTGAAGCTTTCTTT.